This T cell receptor (beta chain) was retrieved from a study of neurological immune-mediated disorders. This clonotype was recorded at least ten times. V was pared by 5 bases and J by 0 bases, with 6 bases of the junction left unmatched. From germline, CDR1 is SGHNT and CDR2 YENEEA. The CDR3 extends over 15 amino acids. TCRdb analysed the 5' RACE reads with MiXCR anew, one entry per CDR3 protein. The table records 65,000 to 85,000 distinct CDR3 sequences, around 6% of them present only once. Time point described: longitudinal time-point 2. Sample: PBMCs. The sequence was obtained from a woman aged 55-70 years with multiple sclerosis. The chain couples TRBV11-3 to TRBJ2-5; TRBD2 aligns across 7 bases. The CDR3 DNA is TGTGCCAGCAGCCTCCTCGGACTAGACCAAGAGACCCAGTACTTC. Protein: CASSLLGLDQETQYF.